The following is a T cell receptor beta chain sequence with its context. Germline V gene sequence: CDR1 LNHDA, CDR2 SQIVND (reference sequence). The V end was cut by 5 bases, the J end by 1 base, with 8 bases between. The CDR3 is 13 amino acids. Some clones are missing from TCRdb's copy, which holds only in-frame ones; the method was immunoSEQ multiplex PCR. The sample consists of about 2 million clones, over 85% of them appearing once. This specimen belongs to a study of shared clonotypes between healthy human individuals. The clonotype was recovered from a man younger than 35 in good health. The sample consisted of naive CD4+ T cells sorted from blood. Sample subset: CD45RA+ positively selected. The chain recombines TRBV19 with TRBJ1-1; D is unclear. In DNA, the CDR3 is TGTGCCAGTAGTGGCAGACAGAACACTGAAGCTTTCTTT. The encoded protein is CASSGRQNTEAFF.